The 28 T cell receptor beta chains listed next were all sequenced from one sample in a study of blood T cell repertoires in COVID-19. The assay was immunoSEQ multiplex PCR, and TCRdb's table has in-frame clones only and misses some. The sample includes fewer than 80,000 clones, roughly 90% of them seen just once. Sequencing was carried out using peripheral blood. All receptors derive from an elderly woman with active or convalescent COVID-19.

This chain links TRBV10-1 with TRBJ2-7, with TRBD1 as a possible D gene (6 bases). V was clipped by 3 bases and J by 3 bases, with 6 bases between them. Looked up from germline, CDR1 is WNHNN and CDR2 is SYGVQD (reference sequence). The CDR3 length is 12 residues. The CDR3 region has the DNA TGCGCCAGCAGTGAACAGGGCTACGAGCAGTACTTC. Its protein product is CASSEQGYEQYF.

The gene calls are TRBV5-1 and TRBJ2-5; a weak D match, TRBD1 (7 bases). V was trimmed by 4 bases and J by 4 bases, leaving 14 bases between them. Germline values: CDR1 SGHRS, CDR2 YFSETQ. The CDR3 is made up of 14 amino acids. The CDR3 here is CASSPRQGGETQYF. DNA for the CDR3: TGCGCCAGCAGCCCAAGACAGGGAGGAGAGACCCAGTACTTC. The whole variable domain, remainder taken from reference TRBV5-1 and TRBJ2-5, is KAGVTQTPRYLIKTRGQQVTLSCSPISGHRSVSWYQQTPGQGLQFLFEYFSETQRNKGNFPGRFSGRQFSNSRSEMNVSTLELGDSALYLCASSPRQGGETQYFGPGTRLLVL.

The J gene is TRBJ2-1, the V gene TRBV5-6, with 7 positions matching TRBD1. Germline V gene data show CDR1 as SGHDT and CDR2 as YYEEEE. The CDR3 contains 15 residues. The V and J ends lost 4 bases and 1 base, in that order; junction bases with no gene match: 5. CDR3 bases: TGTGCCAGCAGCCTGGGACAGTTATCCTACAATGAGCAGTTCTTC. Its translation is CASSLGQLSYNEQFF.

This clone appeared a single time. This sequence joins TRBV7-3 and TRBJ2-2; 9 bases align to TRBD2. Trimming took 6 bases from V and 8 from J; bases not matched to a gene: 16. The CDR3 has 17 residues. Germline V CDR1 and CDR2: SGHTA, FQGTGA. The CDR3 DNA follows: TGTGCCAGCAGTCGCCTGGGTAGCGGGGGAGCCAGAGGGGAGCTGTTTTTT. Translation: CASSRLGSGGARGELFF.

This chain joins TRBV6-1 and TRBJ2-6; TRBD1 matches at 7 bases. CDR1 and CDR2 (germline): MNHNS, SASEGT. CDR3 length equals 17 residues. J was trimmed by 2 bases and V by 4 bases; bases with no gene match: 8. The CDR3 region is CASSGKTGPPGANVLTF. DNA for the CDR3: TGTGCCAGCAGTGGAAAGACAGGGCCTCCTGGGGCCAACGTCCTGACTTTC.

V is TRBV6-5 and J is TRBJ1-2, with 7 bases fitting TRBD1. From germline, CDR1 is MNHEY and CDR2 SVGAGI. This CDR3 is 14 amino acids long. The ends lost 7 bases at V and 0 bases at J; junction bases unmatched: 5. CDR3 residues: CASNRQGANYGYTF. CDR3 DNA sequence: TGTGCCAGCAACCGACAGGGAGCTAACTATGGCTACACCTTC.

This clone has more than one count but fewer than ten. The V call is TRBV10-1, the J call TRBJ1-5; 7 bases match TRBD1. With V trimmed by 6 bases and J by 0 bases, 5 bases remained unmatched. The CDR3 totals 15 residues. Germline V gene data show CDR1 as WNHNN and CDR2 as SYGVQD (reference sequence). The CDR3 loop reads CASREGQTSNQPQHF. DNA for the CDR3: TGCGCCAGCAGGGAGGGACAGACTAGCAATCAGCCCCAGCATTTT.

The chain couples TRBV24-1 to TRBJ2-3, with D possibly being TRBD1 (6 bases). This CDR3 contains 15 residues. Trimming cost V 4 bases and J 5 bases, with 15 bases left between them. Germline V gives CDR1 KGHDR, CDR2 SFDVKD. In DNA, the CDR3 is TGTGCCACCAGTGAAGGGGCGCAGGGGATAGATACGCAGTATTTT. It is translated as CATSEGAQGIDTQYF.

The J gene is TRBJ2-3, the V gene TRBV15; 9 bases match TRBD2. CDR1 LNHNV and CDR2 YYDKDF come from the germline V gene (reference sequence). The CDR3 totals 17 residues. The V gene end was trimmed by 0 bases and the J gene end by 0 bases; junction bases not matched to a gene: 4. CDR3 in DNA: TGTGCCACCAGCAGAGAGTCTAGCGGGGTCAGCACAGATACGCAGTATTTT. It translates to CATSRESSGVSTDTQYF.

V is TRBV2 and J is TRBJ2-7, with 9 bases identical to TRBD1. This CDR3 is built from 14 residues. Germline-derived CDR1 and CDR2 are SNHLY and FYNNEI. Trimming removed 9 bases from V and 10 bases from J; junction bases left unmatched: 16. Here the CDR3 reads CASLRARTGEYQYF. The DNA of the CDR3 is TGTGCCAGTCTCCGGGCCCGGACAGGGGAGTATCAGTACTTC.

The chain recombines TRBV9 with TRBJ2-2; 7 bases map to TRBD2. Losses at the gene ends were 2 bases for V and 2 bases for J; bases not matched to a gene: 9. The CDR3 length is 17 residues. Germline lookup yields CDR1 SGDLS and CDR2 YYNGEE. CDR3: CASSVLPAGVNTGELFF. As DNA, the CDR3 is TGTGCCAGCAGCGTGCTCCCCGCGGGGGTAAACACCGGGGAGCTGTTTTTT.

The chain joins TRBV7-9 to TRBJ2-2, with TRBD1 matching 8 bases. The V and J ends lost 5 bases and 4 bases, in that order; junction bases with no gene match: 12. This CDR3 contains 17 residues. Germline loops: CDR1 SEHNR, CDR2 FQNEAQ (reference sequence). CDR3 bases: TGTGCCAGCAGCGTATGGACAGGGATCGGGGTCACCGGGGAGCTGTTTTTT. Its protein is CASSVWTGIGVTGELFF.

CDR3 in DNA: TGTGCCACCAGCAGAGATCGGGCCGGGGAGCTGTTTTTT. Amino acid sequence: CATSRDRAGELFF. V gene TRBV15 combines with J gene TRBJ2-2; D is unclear. Trimming left V 0 bases short and J 6 bases short, with 5 bases between. The germline gives CDR1 LNHNV, CDR2 YYDKDF (reference sequence). CDR3 length equals 13 residues.

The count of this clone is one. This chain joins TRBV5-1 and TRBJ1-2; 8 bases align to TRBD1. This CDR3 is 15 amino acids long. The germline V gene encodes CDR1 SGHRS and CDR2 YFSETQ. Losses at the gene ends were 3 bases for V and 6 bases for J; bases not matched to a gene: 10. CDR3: CASSYAGTGVDGYTF. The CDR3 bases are TGCGCCAGCAGCTACGCCGGGACAGGCGTCGATGGCTACACCTTC. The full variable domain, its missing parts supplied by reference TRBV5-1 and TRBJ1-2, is KAGVTQTPRYLIKTRGQQVTLSCSPISGHRSVSWYQQTPGQGLQFLFEYFSETQRNKGNFPGRFSGRQFSNSRSEMNVSTLELGDSALYLCASSYAGTGVDGYTFGSGTRLTVV.

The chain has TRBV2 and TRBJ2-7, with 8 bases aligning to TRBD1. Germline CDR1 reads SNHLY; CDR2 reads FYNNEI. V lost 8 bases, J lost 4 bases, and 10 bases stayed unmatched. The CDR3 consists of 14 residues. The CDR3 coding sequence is TGTGCCAGCGCGGGCGCAGGGGGCAATTACGAGCAGTACTTC. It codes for CASAGAGGNYEQYF.

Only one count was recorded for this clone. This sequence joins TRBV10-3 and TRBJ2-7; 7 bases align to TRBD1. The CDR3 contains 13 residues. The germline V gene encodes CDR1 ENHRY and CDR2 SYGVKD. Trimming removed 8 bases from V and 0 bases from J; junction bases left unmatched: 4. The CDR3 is CAIARDSSYEQYF. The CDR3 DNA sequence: TGTGCCATCGCCCGGGACAGCTCCTACGAGCAGTACTTC.

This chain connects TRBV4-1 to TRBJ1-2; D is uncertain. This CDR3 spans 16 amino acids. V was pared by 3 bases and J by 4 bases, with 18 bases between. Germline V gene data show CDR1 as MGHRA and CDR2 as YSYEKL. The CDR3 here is CASSHPHLGMIYGYTF. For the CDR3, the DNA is TGCGCCAGCAGCCATCCCCACCTAGGCATGATCTATGGCTACACCTTC.

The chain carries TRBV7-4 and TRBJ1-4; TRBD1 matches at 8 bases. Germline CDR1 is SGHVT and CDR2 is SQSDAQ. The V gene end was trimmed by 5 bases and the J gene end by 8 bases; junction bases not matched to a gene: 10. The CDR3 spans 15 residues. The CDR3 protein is CASSTRDRRGEKLFF. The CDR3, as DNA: TGTGCCAGCAGCACCCGGGACAGGCGGGGGGAAAAACTGTTTTTT.

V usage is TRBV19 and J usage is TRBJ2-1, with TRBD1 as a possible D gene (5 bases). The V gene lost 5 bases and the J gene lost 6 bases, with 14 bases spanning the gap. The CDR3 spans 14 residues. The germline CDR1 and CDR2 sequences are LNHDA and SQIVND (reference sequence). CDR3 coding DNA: TGTGCCAGTAGTCCCCAGGGATGGGGCAATGAGCAGTTCTTC. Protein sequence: CASSPQGWGNEQFF.

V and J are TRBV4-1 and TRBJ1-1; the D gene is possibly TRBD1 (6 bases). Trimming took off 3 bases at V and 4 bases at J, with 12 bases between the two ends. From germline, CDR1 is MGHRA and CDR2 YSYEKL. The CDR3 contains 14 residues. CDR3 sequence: CASSQTRGSTEAFF. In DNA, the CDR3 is TGCGCCAGCAGCCAGACGAGGGGGTCCACTGAAGCTTTCTTT.

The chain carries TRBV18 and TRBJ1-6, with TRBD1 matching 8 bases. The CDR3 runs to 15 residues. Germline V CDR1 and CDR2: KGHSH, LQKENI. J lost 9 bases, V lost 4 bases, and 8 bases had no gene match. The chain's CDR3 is CASSLDRGPLSPLHF. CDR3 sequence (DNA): TGTGCCAGCTCACTCGACAGGGGACCCCTTTCACCCCTCCACTTT.

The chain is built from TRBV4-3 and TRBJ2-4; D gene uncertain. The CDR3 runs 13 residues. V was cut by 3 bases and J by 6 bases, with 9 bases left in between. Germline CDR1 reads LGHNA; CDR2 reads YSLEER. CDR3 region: CASSQMGVNIQYF. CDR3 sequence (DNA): TGCGCCAGCAGCCAGATGGGCGTAAACATTCAGTACTTC.

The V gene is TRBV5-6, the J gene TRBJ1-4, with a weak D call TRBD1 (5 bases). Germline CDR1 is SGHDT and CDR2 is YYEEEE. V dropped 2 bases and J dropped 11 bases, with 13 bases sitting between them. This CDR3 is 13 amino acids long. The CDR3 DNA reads TGTGCCAGCAGCTTCCGGCAGGGCGAGAAACTGTTTTTT. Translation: CASSFRQGEKLFF.

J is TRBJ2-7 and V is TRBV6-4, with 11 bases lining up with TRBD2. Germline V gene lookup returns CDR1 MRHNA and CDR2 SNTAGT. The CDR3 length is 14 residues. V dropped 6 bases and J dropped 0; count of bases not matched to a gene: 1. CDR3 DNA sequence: TGTGCCAGCAGGGGACTAGCGGACTCCTACGAGCAGTACTTC. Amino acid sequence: CASRGLADSYEQYF.

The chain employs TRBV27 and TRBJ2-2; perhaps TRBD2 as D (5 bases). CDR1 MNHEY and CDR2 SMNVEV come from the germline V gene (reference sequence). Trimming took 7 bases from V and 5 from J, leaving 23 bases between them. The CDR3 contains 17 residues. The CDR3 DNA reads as TGTGCCAGCACAGGCCGATGGACCCCCTCGGGGACCGGGGAGCTGTTTTTT. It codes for CASTGRWTPSGTGELFF.

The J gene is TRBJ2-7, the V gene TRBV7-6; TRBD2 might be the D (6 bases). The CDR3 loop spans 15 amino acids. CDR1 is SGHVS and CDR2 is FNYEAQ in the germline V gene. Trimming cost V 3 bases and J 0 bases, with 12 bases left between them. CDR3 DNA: TGTGCCAGCAGCTTCCAACGGGGGACCTCCTACGAGCAGTACTTC. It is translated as CASSFQRGTSYEQYF. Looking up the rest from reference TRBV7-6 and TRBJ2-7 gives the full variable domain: GAGVSQSPRYKVTKRGQDVALRCDPISGHVSLYWYRQALGQGPEFLTYFNYEAQQDKSGLPNDRFSAERPEGSISTLTIQRTEQRDSAMYRCASSFQRGTSYEQYFGPGTRLTVT.

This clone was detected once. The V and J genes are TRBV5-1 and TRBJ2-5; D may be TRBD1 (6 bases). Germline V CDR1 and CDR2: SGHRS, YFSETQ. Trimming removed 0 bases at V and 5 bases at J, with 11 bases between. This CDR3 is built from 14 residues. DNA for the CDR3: TGCGCCAGCAGCTTGGTTACAGGGCCCGAGACCCAGTACTTC. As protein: CASSLVTGPETQYF.

The CDR3: CASSPREVLTIAGGYNEQFF. For the CDR3, the DNA is TGTGCCAGCTCACCACGGGAGGTCTTAACAATAGCGGGGGGTTACAATGAGCAGTTCTTC. J is TRBJ2-1 and V is TRBV18; 10 nucleotides agree with TRBD2. The CDR3 is 20 residues long. After removal of 1 base from V and 4 bases from J, the junction contained 16 bases not matched to a gene. Germline V CDR1 and CDR2: KGHSH, LQKENI. Looking up the rest from reference TRBV18 and TRBJ2-1 gives the full variable domain: NAGVMQNPRHLVRRRGQEARLRCSPMKGHSHVYWYRQLPEEGLKFMVYLQKENIIDESGMPKERFSAEFPKEGPSILRIQQVVRGDSAAYFCASSPREVLTIAGGYNEQFFGPGTRLTVL.